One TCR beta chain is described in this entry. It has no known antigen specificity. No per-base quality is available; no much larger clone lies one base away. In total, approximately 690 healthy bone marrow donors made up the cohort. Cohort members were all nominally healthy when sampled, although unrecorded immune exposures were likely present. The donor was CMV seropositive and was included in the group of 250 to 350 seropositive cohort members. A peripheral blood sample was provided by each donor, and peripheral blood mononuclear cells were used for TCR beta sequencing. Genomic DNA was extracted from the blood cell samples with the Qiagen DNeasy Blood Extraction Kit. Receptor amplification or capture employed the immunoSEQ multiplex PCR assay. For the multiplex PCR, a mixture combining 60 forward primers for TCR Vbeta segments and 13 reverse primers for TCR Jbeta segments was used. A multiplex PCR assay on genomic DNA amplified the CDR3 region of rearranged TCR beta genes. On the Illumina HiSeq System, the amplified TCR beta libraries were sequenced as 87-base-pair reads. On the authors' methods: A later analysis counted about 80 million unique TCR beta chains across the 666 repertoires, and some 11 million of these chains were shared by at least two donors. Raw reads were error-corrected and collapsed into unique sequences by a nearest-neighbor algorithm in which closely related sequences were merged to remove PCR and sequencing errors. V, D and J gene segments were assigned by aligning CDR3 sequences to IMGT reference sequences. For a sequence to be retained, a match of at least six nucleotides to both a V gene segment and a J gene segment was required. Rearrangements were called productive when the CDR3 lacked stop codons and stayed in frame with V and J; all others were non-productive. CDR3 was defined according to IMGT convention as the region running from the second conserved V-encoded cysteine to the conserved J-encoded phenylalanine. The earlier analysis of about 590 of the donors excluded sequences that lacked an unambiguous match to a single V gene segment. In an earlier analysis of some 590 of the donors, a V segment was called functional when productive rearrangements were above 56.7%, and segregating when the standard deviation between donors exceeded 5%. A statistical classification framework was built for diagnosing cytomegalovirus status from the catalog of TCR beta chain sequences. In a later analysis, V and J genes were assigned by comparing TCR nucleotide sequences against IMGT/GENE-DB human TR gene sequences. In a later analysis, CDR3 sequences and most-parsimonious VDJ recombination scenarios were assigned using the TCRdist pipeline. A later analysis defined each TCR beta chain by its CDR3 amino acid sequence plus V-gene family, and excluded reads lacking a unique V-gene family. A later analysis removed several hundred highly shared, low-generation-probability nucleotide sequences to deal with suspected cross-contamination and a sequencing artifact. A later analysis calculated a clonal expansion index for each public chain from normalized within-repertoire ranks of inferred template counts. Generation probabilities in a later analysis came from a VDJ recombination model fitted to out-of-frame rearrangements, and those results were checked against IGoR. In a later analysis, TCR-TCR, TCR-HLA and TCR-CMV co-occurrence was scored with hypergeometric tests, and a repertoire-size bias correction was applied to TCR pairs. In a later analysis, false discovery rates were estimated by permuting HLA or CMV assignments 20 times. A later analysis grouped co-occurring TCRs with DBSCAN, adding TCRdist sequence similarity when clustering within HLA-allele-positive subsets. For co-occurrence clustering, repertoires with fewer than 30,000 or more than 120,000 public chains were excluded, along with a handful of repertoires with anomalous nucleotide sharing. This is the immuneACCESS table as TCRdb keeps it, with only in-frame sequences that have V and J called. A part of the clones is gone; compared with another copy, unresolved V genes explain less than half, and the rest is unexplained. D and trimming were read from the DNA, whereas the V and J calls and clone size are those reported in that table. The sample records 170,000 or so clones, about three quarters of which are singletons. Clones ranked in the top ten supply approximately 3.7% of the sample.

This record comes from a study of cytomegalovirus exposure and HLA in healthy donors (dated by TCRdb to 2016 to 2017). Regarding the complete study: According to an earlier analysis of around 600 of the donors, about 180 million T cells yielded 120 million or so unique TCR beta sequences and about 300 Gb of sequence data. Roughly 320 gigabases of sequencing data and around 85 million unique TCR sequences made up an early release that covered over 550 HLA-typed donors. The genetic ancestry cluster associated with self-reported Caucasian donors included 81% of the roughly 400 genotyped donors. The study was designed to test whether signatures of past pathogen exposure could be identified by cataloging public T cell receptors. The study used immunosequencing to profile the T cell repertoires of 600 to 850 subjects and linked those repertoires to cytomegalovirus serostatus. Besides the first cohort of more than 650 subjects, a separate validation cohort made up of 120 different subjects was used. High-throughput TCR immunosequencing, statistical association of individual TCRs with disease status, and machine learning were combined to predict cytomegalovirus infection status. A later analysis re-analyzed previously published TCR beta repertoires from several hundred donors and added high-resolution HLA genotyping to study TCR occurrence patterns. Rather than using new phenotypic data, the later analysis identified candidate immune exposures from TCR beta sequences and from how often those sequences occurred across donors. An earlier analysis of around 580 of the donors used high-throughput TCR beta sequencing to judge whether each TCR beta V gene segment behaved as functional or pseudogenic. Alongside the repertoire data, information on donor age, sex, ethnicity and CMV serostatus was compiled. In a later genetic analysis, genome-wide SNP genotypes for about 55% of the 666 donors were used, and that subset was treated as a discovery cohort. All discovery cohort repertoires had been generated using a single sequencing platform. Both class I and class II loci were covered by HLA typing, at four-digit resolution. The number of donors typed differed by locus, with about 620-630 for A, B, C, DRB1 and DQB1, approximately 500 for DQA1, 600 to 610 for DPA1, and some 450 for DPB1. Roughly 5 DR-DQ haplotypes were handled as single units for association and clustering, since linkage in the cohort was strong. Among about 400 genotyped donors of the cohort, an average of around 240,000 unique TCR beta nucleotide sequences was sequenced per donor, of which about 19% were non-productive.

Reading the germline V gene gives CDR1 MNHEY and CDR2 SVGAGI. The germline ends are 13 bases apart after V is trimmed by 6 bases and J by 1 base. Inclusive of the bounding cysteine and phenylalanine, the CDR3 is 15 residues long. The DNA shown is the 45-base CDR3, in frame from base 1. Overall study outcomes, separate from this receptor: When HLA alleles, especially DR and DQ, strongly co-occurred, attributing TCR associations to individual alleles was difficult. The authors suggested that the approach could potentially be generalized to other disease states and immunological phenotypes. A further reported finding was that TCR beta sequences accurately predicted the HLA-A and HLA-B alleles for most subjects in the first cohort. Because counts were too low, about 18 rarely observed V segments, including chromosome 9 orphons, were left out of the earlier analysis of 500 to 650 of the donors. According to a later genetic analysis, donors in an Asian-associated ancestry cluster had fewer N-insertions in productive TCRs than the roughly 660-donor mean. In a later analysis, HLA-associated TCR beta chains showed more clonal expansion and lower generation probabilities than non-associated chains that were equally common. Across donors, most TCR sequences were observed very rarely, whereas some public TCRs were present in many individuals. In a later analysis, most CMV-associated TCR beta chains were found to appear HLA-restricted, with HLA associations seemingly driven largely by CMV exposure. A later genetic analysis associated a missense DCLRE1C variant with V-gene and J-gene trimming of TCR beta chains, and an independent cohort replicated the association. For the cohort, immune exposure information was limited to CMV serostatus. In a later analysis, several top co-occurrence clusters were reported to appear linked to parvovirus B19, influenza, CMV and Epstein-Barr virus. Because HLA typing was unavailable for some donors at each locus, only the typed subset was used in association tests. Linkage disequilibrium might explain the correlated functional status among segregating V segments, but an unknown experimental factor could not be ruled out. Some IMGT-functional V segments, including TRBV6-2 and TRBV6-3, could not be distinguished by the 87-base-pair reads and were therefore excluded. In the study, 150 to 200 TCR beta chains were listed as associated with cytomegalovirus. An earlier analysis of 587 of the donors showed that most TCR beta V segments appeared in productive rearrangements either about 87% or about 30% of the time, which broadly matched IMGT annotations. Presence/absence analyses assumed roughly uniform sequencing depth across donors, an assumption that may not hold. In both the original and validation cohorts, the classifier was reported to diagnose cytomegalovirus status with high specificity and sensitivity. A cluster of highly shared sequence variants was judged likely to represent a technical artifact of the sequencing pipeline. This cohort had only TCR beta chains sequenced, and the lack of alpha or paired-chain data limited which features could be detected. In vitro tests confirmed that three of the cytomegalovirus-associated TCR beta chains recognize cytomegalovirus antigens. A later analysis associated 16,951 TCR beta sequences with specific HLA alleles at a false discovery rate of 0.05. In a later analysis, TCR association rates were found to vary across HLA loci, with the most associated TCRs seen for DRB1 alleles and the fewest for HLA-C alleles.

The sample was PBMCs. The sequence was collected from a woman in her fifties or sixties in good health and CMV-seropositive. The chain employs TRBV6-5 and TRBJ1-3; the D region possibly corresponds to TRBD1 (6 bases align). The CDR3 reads CASSPGQLSGNTIYF. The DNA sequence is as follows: TGTGCCAGCAGCCCCGGACAGCTATCTGGAAACACCATATATTTT.